The 17 T cell receptor beta chains below were found in one sample sequenced in a study of monozygotic twins with inflammatory bowel disease. TCRdb reprocessed the 5' RACE reads and reports one entry per CDR3 protein, with no DNA. In all, the sample yields about 450,000 distinct CDR3 sequences. The sample comprised blood. All receptors derive from a human donor with ulcerative colitis or Crohn's disease, or a healthy co-twin of an affected twin (not recorded which).

The chain employs TRBV11-1 and TRBJ2-2; TCRdb's D call of TRBD2 is untestable without DNA. Germline assignment: CDR1 SGHAT and CDR2 FQDESV (reference sequence). The length of the CDR3 is 18 residues. CDR3 loop: CASSPLEVAGKNTGELFF. Combining the CDR3 with reference TRBV11-1 and TRBJ2-2 gives the whole variable domain EAEVAQSPRYKITEKSQAVAFWCDPISGHATLYWYRQILGQGPELLVQFQDESVVDDSQLPKDRFSAERLKGVDSTLKIQPAELGDSAMYLCASSPLEVAGKNTGELFFGEGSRLTVL.

The chain carries TRBV15 and TRBJ2-3; TCRdb's D call of TRBD2 is untestable without DNA. CDR3 length: 12 amino acids. CDR1 and CDR2 (germline): LNHNV, YYDKDF (reference sequence). The CDR3 spells CATGGEEATQYF.

V and J are TRBV30 and TRBJ1-5; TCRdb gives TRBD1 as the D gene, but with no DNA this cannot be confirmed. CDR3 length: 17 amino acids. The V gene's germline CDR1 is GTSNPN and CDR2 SVGIG (reference sequence). The CDR3 is CAWSVDRGRTGYQPQHF.

J is TRBJ2-2 and V is TRBV6-5; the D call of TRBD2 rests on TCRdb alone, since no DNA is present to check it. The germline gives CDR1 MNHEY, CDR2 SVGAGI. This CDR3 has 16 residues. CDR3: CASSYSRRAGTGELFF.

V is TRBV7-9 and J is TRBJ1-3. Germline-derived CDR1 and CDR2 are SEHNR and FQNEAQ (reference sequence). CDR3 size: 16 residues. The CDR3 loop reads CASSSRGGQRRNTIYF.

V gene TRBV5-1 combines with J gene TRBJ2-1. CDR3 length: 12 residues. CDR1 is SGHRS, CDR2 YFSETQ, per germline. The CDR3 here is CASSLGWQEQFF.

V is TRBV21-1 and J is TRBJ1-5; TCRdb lists TRBD1, though no DNA is available to test this call. TRBV21-1 has pseudogene status. The CDR3 has 16 amino acids. Here the CDR3 reads CASSKETARSNQPQHF.

CDR3 amino acids: CSARRVAPAPGELFF. J is TRBJ2-2 and V is TRBV20-1; TCRdb picks TRBD1, but there is no DNA to check that call. The CDR3 consists of 15 residues. Per the germline V gene, CDR1 is DFQATT and CDR2 is SNEGSKA (reference sequence).

This rearrangement joins TRBV5-1 to TRBJ2-7; without DNA, the TCRdb call of TRBD2 cannot be checked. The CDR3 covers 15 residues. Germline V gene sequence: CDR1 SGHRS, CDR2 YFSETQ. The CDR3 protein is CASSVLRTGYYEQYF. Together with reference TRBV5-1 and TRBJ2-7, the CDR3 gives the full variable domain: KAGVTQTPRYLIKTRGQQVTLSCSPISGHRSVSWYQQTPGQGLQFLFEYFSETQRNKGNFPGRFSGRQFSNSRSEMNVSTLELGDSALYLCASSVLRTGYYEQYFGPGTRLTVT.

The chain employs TRBV5-1 and TRBJ2-7; absent DNA, TCRdb's TRBD1 call cannot be checked. Germline V gene lookup returns CDR1 SGHRS and CDR2 YFSETQ. The CDR3 extends over 13 amino acids. The CDR3 protein is CASSHGDGYDQYF.

The chain carries TRBV7-8 and TRBJ2-7; there is no DNA to check the TCRdb D call of TRBD1. The CDR3 loop spans 14 amino acids. CDR1 is SGHVS, CDR2 FQNEAQ, per germline. The CDR3 sequence: CASSYTGGGYEQYF.

The rearrangement joins TRBV3-1 to TRBJ2-2; TCRdb indicates TRBD2, and absent DNA this call remains unverified. This CDR3 contains 19 residues. CDR1 is LGHDT, CDR2 YNNKEL, per germline (reference sequence). This CDR3 is CASSQEGGTLTFGTGELFF.

This chain links TRBV14 with TRBJ1-2; lacking DNA, the TRBD1 call made by TCRdb goes unchecked. CDR3 size: 14 residues. The germline gives CDR1 SGHDN, CDR2 FVKESK. Here the CDR3 reads CASSQDRAPGGYTF.

The chain recombines TRBV20-1 with TRBJ1-4; with no DNA, the TCRdb D assignment of TRBD1 cannot be verified. The CDR3 length is 15 residues. Germline values: CDR1 DFQATT, CDR2 SNEGSKA (reference sequence). The CDR3 loop is CSARKSGQGDRKLFF.

This chain uses TRBV29-1 with TRBJ1-1; checking the TCRdb D call of TRBD1 is not possible without DNA. The CDR3 contains 15 residues. The germline V gene encodes CDR1 SQVTM and CDR2 ANQGSEA. CDR3 region: CSVESKGRENTEAFF.

The J gene is TRBJ2-1, the V gene TRBV9; the D gene TCRdb calls, TRBD2, cannot be checked with no DNA. Germline-derived CDR1 and CDR2 are SGDLS and YYNGEE. The CDR3 is 20 amino acids. The CDR3 region is CASSVVGGTSGRSSYNEQFF.

The gene calls are TRBV5-1 and TRBJ2-2; TCRdb's assignment of TRBD1 cannot be checked, as there is no DNA. The CDR3 covers 16 residues. The V gene's germline CDR1 is SGHRS and CDR2 YFSETQ. CDR3 region: CASSLRTGVNTGELFF. Looking up the rest from reference TRBV5-1 and TRBJ2-2 gives the full variable domain: KAGVTQTPRYLIKTRGQQVTLSCSPISGHRSVSWYQQTPGQGLQFLFEYFSETQRNKGNFPGRFSGRQFSNSRSEMNVSTLELGDSALYLCASSLRTGVNTGELFFGEGSRLTVL.